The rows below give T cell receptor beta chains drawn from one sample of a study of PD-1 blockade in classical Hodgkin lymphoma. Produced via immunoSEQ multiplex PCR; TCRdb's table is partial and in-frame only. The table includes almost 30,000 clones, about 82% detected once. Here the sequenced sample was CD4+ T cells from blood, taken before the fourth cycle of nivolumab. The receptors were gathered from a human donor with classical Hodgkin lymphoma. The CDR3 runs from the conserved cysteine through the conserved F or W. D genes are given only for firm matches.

TGCGCCAGCAGCTTGGACAGAGCCTACGAGCAGTACTTC | CASSLDRAYEQYF | TRBV5-1 | . | TRBJ2-7
TGCGCCAGCAGCTTGGGTGTTTTGCAGGGTGGAGAGACCCAGTACTTC | CASSLGVLQGGETQYF | TRBV5-1 | . | TRBJ2-5
TGTGCCAGCCGGACTATCCGAGATGAGCAGTTCTTC | CASRTIRDEQFF | TRBV6-5 | . | TRBJ2-1
TGTGCCAGCAGCCACTCAGAGACCCAGTACTTC | CASSHSETQYF | TRBV14 | . | TRBJ2-5
TGTGCCAGCTACAACAGTCAAGGCGAAGCTTTCTTT | CASYNSQGEAFF | TRBV6-5 | . | TRBJ1-1
TGCGCCAGCAGCTTGGAGCGGGGGGGCCATCATGAGCAGTTCTTC | CASSLERGGHHEQFF | TRBV5-1 | TRBD2 | TRBJ2-1
TGCGCCAGCACACAAGGCGACACAACGAACACTGAAGCTTTCTTT | CASTQGDTTNTEAFF | TRBV5-1 | . | TRBJ1-1
TGTGCCAGCAGCCCGCAACTAGCGGGGGGAAGAAACATTCAGTACTTC | CASSPQLAGGRNIQYF | TRBV7-2 | TRBD2 | TRBJ2-4
TGTGCTAGTGGCCGCGACCTACAAGAGACCCAGTACTTC | CASGRDLQETQYF | TRBV12-5 | . | TRBJ2-5
TGTGCCAGCAGCTTATCAGTAGGGCGCCACAATGAGCAGTTCTTC | CASSLSVGRHNEQFF | TRBV11-3 | . | TRBJ2-1
TGTGCCAGCAGCTTGAGGCAGGGTTATGGCTACACCTTC | CASSLRQGYGYTF | TRBV5-4 | . | TRBJ1-2